Listed here are 13 T cell receptor beta chains from one sample, sequenced in a study of control samples from healthy donors and cancer patients (dated by TCRdb to 2018 to 2021). The receptor library was made with the immunoSEQ multiplex PCR assay. Entries here come from immuneACCESS through TCRdb and include only in-frame sequences with V and J called. Some clones fail to appear in such tables; in the studies checked, an unresolved V gene covers under half of the shortfall, and the cause of the remainder is unknown. The sample yields 150,000 to 200,000 clones; around 89% were counted once. 1.4% of the sample belongs to the ten largest clones. Sample: blood. The source of these receptors is a woman aged 45-65 years in good health.

The chain links TRBV9 to TRBJ2-5; no definite D call. The CDR3 is 15 amino acids. The V gene's germline CDR1 is SGDLS and CDR2 YYNGEE. V lost 0 bases to trimming and J lost 3 bases, with 12 bases between them. Written as DNA, the CDR3 is TGTGCCAGCAGCGTAGAGAGCAGGAGAAAAGAGACCCAGTACTTC. As protein: CASSVESRRKETQYF. Supplemented by reference TRBV9 and TRBJ2-5, the full variable domain reads DSGVTQTPKHLITATGQRVTLRCSPRSGDLSVYWYQQSLDQGLQFLIQYYNGEERAKGNILERFSAQQFPDLHSELNLSSLELGDSALYFCASSVESRRKETQYFGPGTRLLVL.

The CDR3 DNA reads as TGTGCCAGCAGTTACTCGGACAGGGATGGCTACACCTTC. It is translated as CASSYSDRDGYTF. The V and J genes are TRBV6-5 and TRBJ1-2; 8 nucleotides line up with TRBD1. The J segment lost 6 bases and the V segment lost 0 bases, leaving 0 bases of the junction unmatched. CDR1 and CDR2 (germline): MNHEY, SVGAGI. The CDR3 loop spans 13 amino acids.

The chain is built from TRBV7-2 and TRBJ1-2; D possibly corresponds to TRBD1 (5 bases). Germline V gene sequence: CDR1 SGHTA, CDR2 FQGNSA. Trimming removed 7 bases at V and 1 base at J, with 13 bases between. This CDR3 has 14 amino acids. The CDR3: CASKETGVNYGYTF. CDR3 nucleotide sequence: TGTGCCAGCAAAGAGACGGGGGTTAACTATGGCTACACCTTC. The full variable domain, its missing parts supplied by reference TRBV7-2 and TRBJ1-2, is GAGVSQSPSNKVTEKGKDVELRCDPISGHTALYWYRQSLGQGLEFLIYFQGNSAPDKSGLPSDRFSAERTGGSVSTLTIQRTQQEDSAVYLCASKETGVNYGYTFGSGTRLTVV.

This rearrangement joins TRBV6-2 or TRBV6-3 to TRBJ1-1; 8 bases line up with TRBD1. Per germline, CDR1 MNHEY and CDR2 SVGEGT. The CDR3 length is 16 residues. The V segment lost 2 bases and the J segment 5 bases; nucleotides outside the gene matches: 10. The DNA of the CDR3 is TGTGCCAGCAGTTACCGCGACAGGGGAGAAAGGACTGAAGCTTTCTTT. Its translation: CASSYRDRGERTEAFF.

The V call is TRBV9, the J call TRBJ1-2, with D possibly TRBD1 on 5 matching bases. The CDR3 spans 14 residues. The V end was cut by 0 bases, the J end by 6 bases, with 12 bases between. CDR1 is SGDLS and CDR2 is YYNGEE in the germline V gene. The CDR3: CASSVGWDSNGYTF. In DNA, the CDR3 is TGTGCCAGCAGCGTAGGGTGGGACTCTAATGGCTACACCTTC.

V is TRBV5-1 and J is TRBJ1-2, with 7 bases fitting TRBD1. J was trimmed by 2 bases and V by 3 bases; bases with no gene match: 4. The V gene's germline CDR1 is SGHRS and CDR2 YFSETQ. This CDR3 has 14 amino acids. CDR3 region: CASSSGQQNYGYTF. CDR3 DNA sequence: TGCGCCAGCAGCTCGGGACAGCAGAACTATGGCTACACCTTC. Filled out from reference TRBV5-1 and TRBJ1-2, the complete variable domain reads KAGVTQTPRYLIKTRGQQVTLSCSPISGHRSVSWYQQTPGQGLQFLFEYFSETQRNKGNFPGRFSGRQFSNSRSEMNVSTLELGDSALYLCASSSGQQNYGYTFGSGTRLTVV.

Concerning this clone: At one of its ends the junction is not consistent with the germline gene, which may arise from a read error. Other DNA sequences within the sample encode an identical CDR3. This sequence joins TRBV29-1 and TRBJ2-1; 7 bases agree with TRBD1. Germline V gene data show CDR1 as SQVTM and CDR2 as ANQGSEA. CDR3 length equals 17 residues. The chain's CDR3 is CSVTPGQSYSSYNEQFF. In DNA, the CDR3 is TGCAGCGTTACTCCGGGACAGTCATACAGCTCCTACAATGAACAGTTCTTC.

The genes are TRBV7-9 and TRBJ2-1, with TRBD2 as a possible D gene (6 bases). The CDR3 is 13 amino acids. V was pared by 6 bases and J by 7 bases, with 13 bases between. CDR1 and CDR2 from the germline V gene are SEHNR and FQNEAQ (reference sequence). CDR3: CASRRLEDNEQFF. CDR3 nucleotides: TGTGCCAGCAGACGACTAGAGGATAATGAGCAGTTCTTC.

The gene calls are TRBV19 and TRBJ2-2; 7 positions agree with TRBD2. Looked up from germline, CDR1 is LNHDA and CDR2 is SQIVND (reference sequence). CDR3 size: 13 residues. J lost 6 bases, V lost 4 bases, and 2 bases had no gene match. CDR3 nucleotides: TGTGCCAGTAGTACAGGGAGGGCCGGGGAGCTGTTTTTT. It translates to CASSTGRAGELFF. The complete variable domain, with remaining parts taken from reference TRBV19 and TRBJ2-2, reads DGGITQSPKYLFRKEGQNVTLSCEQNLNHDAMYWYRQDPGQGLRLIYYSQIVNDFQKGDIAEGYSVSREKKESFPLTVTSAQKNPTAFYLCASSTGRAGELFFGEGSRLTVL.

The J gene is TRBJ1-2, the V gene TRBV5-4; D gene uncertain. CDR3 length equals 13 residues. Germline CDR1 is SGHNT and CDR2 is YYREEE (reference sequence). The V and J ends lost 2 bases and 8 bases respectively, with 13 bases between them. The CDR3, as DNA: TGTGCCAGCAGCTTTGAGACAAGGTCCGGCTACACCTTC. It yields the protein CASSFETRSGYTF.

V gene TRBV19 combines with J gene TRBJ2-1; D not certain. This CDR3 is 13 amino acids long. Trimming removed 1 base at V and 1 base at J, with 2 bases between. CDR1 and CDR2 from the germline V gene are LNHDA and SQIVND (reference sequence). Here the CDR3 DNA reads TGTGCCAGTAGTATAGGGTCCTACAATGAGCAGTTCTTC. As protein: CASSIGSYNEQFF. Looking up the rest from reference TRBV19 and TRBJ2-1 gives the full variable domain: DGGITQSPKYLFRKEGQNVTLSCEQNLNHDAMYWYRQDPGQGLRLIYYSQIVNDFQKGDIAEGYSVSREKKESFPLTVTSAQKNPTAFYLCASSIGSYNEQFFGPGTRLTVL.

The gene calls are TRBV5-1 and TRBJ2-1, with D perhaps given as TRBD1 or TRBD2 (7 bases each). V dropped 2 bases and J dropped 2 bases, with 14 bases sitting between them. Germline loops: CDR1 SGHRS, CDR2 YFSETQ. The CDR3 is 16 amino acids. Here the CDR3 DNA reads TGCGCCAGCAGCTTCCGGGCAGGGGGGGCCTACAATGAGCAGTTCTTC. Translated, it gives CASSFRAGGAYNEQFF.

The CDR3 loop reads CATSDFQQAKGYTF. The CDR3 DNA reads as TGTGCCACCAGTGATTTTCAACAGGCAAAGGGCTACACCTTC. The V gene is TRBV24-1, the J gene TRBJ1-2; weak D call: TRBD1 (5 bases). CDR1 and CDR2 (germline): KGHDR, SFDVKD. The CDR3 covers 14 residues. V was shortened by 1 base and J by 8 bases, with 13 bases between the two germline ends.